These T cell receptor beta chains were read from a single sample in a study of shared clonotypes between healthy human individuals. This table comes from immunoSEQ multiplex PCR, and its TCRdb copy is limited to in-frame clones, with some not included. Of roughly 2,300,000 clones in the sample, just under 95% are singletons; the top ten hold around 0.38%. Source material: naive CD4+ T cells from PBMCs. Receptor source: a man younger than 35 in good health. Some clones in this sample may be carry-over from other donors' samples. Each CDR3 is given with its conserved first and last residue. D genes are given only for firm matches. The size of a clone is reported for some rows only, either as once, few or many, or as a class for expanded clones.

NA	TRBD2	TRBJ2-2	TRBV2	CASSESSGNTGELFF	TGTGCCAGCAGTGAATCTAGCGGGAACACCGGGGAGCTGTTTTTT
NA	NA	TRBJ2-2	TRBV6-6	CASSYLREDTGELFF	TGTGCCAGCAGTTACCTCAGGGAGGACACCGGGGAGCTGTTTTTT
NA	NA	TRBJ1-2	TRBV11-3	CASSLGGPGGYGYTF	TGTGCCAGCAGCTTAGGAGGTCCAGGAGGCTATGGCTACACCTTC
NA	NA	TRBJ2-7	TRBV2	CASSERQRGYEQYF	TGTGCCAGCAGTGAACGGCAGCGCGGCTACGAGCAGTACTTC
once	NA	TRBJ2-7	TRBV11-2	CASSLVLKTYEQYF	TGTGCCAGCAGCTTAGTCCTGAAAACCTACGAGCAGTACTTC
NA	NA	TRBJ2-2	TRBV5-1	CASSLLANTGELFF	TGCGCCAGCAGCTTGCTTGCGAACACCGGGGAGCTGTTTTTT
NA	TRBD2	TRBJ2-3	TRBV23-1	CASRPRGTSGATDTQYF	TGCGCCAGCAGACCGAGAGGGACTAGCGGAGCGACAGATACGCAGTATTTT
few	NA	TRBJ1-1	TRBV5-4	CASSDNGLRTEAFF	TGTGCCAGCAGCGACAACGGCTTGCGGACTGAAGCTTTCTTT
NA	NA	TRBJ1-1	TRBV18	CASSPLNPDTEAFF	TGTGCCAGCTCACCACTTAACCCGGACACTGAAGCTTTCTTT
NA	NA	TRBJ1-5	TRBV4-1	CASSQDGGFSNQPQHF	TGCGCCAGCAGCCAAGATGGAGGGTTCAGCAATCAGCCCCAGCATTTT
NA	NA	TRBJ2-1	TRBV18	CASSAMGVGGSYNEQFF	TGTGCCAGCTCAGCGATGGGTGTTGGGGGCTCCTACAATGAGCAGTTCTTC
NA	TRBD1	TRBJ2-7	TRBV5-5	CASSSTGTGVLGEQYF	TGTGCCAGCAGCTCGACCGGGACAGGGGTTCTGGGCGAGCAGTACTTC
once	NA	TRBJ1-2	TRBV20-1	CSAPAGGHTF	TGCAGTGCGCCCGCCGGCGGACACACCTTC
NA	NA	TRBJ2-5	TRBV19	CASTSPGEGQETQYF	TGTGCCAGTACTTCTCCGGGAGAAGGCCAAGAGACCCAGTACTTC
NA	NA	TRBJ1-4	TRBV2	CASSEQNEKLFF	TGTGCCAGCAGTGAACAGAATGAAAAACTGTTTTTT
NA	TRBD2	TRBJ2-2	TRBV11-2	CASSSRTSGKGGTGELFF	TGTGCCAGCAGCTCTAGGACTAGCGGGAAAGGGGGCACCGGGGAGCTGTTTTTT
once	TRBD2	TRBJ2-7	TRBV9	CASSVGLALYEQYF	TGTGCCAGCAGCGTCGGACTAGCGTTGTACGAGCAGTACTTC
NA	NA	TRBJ2-5	TRBV5-4	CASSLNTAETQYF	TGTGCCAGCAGCTTGAACACTGCAGAGACCCAGTACTTC
NA	NA	TRBJ2-1	TRBV9	CASSARPNNEQFF	TGTGCCAGCAGCGCCCGCCCGAACAATGAGCAGTTCTTC
few	NA	TRBJ1-5	TRBV20-1	CSATRDQPQHF	TGCAGTGCTACCAGAGATCAGCCCCAGCATTTT
NA	NA	TRBJ2-7	TRBV19	CASSRTWRLSSYEQYF	TGTGCCAGTAGTAGAACCTGGCGGCTGAGCTCCTACGAGCAGTACTTC
NA	TRBD1	TRBJ2-5	TRBV10-3	CAISGTSGTAAETQYF	TGTGCCATCAGTGGAACTTCCGGGACAGCCGCGGAGACCCAGTACTTC
NA	NA	TRBJ2-7	TRBV4-1	CASSLQGYEQYF	TGCGCCAGCAGCCTACAGGGTTACGAGCAGTACTTC
NA	TRBD1	TRBJ1-5	TRBV6-6	CASSYLQTGTNQPQHF	TGTGCCAGCAGTTACCTACAGACAGGGACTAATCAGCCCCAGCATTTT
NA	TRBD1	TRBJ2-7	TRBV7-9	CASSYGRDSSYEQYF	TGTGCCAGCAGCTACGGCAGGGACAGCTCCTACGAGCAGTACTTC
NA	NA	TRBJ1-5	TRBV6-1	CASNIGALDNQPQHF	TGTGCCAGCAACATTGGGGCCTTGGACAATCAGCCCCAGCATTTT
NA	NA	TRBJ1-3	TRBV27	CASSLSGRGSGNTIYF	TGTGCCAGCAGTTTATCGGGCAGGGGCTCTGGAAACACCATATATTTT
NA	TRBD1	TRBJ1-2	TRBV29-1	CSVNPGTANYGYTF	TGCAGCGTGAATCCCGGGACAGCTAACTATGGCTACACCTTC
NA	NA	TRBJ1-2	TRBV18	CASSPGTFGGYTF	TGTGCCAGCTCACCCGGGACCTTCGGTGGCTACACCTTC
once	TRBD1	TRBJ1-1	TRBV27	CASSFENRGENTEAFF	TGTGCCAGCAGTTTCGAAAACAGGGGGGAGAACACTGAAGCTTTCTTT
few	NA	TRBJ1-1	TRBV18	CASSPREGTEAFF	TGTGCCAGCTCACCACGAGAGGGCACTGAAGCTTTCTTT
NA	TRBD1	TRBJ2-3	TRBV25-1	CASSESGRGPLGDTQYF	TGTGCCAGCAGTGAATCAGGCAGGGGGCCCCTCGGAGATACGCAGTATTTT
few	NA	TRBJ1-1	TRBV5-1	CASSSEGGRTEAFF	TGCGCCAGCAGTTCGGAGGGCGGGAGGACTGAAGCTTTCTTT
NA	NA	TRBJ1-5	TRBV18	CASSPAPIGQPQHF	TGTGCCAGCTCACCGGCCCCTATTGGTCAGCCCCAGCATTTT
NA	TRBD1	TRBJ1-3	TRBV9	CASSVDGRGPTTIYF	TGTGCCAGCAGCGTAGATGGCAGGGGGCCTACCACCATATATTTT
once	TRBD1	TRBJ1-4	TRBV28	CASSLRQGRIEKLFF	TGTGCCAGCAGTTTGCGACAGGGGAGAATTGAAAAACTGTTTTTT
once	NA	TRBJ2-7	TRBV15	CATSRGAGVFEQYF	TGTGCCACCAGCAGAGGGGCAGGGGTTTTCGAGCAGTACTTC
once	NA	TRBJ1-2	TRBV10-3	CAISPGGSYGYTF	TGTGCCATCAGCCCGGGGGGAAGCTATGGCTACACCTTC
NA	TRBD2	TRBJ2-1	TRBV7-2	CASSPRLAGEQFF	TGTGCCAGCAGCCCGCGACTAGCCGGTGAGCAGTTCTTC
NA	TRBD1	TRBJ1-3	TRBV15	CATSRARGRRGTNTIYF	TGTGCCACCAGCAGAGCCAGGGGGAGAAGGGGGACGAACACCATATATTTT
NA	NA	TRBJ2-1	TRBV5-8	CASSLGTVSYNEQFF	TGTGCCAGCAGCTTGGGGACAGTCTCCTACAATGAGCAGTTCTTC
NA	TRBD1	TRBJ2-2	TRBV28	CASSPGQVNTGELFF	TGTGCCAGCAGCCCGGGACAGGTGAACACCGGGGAGCTGTTTTTT
NA	NA	TRBJ2-5	TRBV5-1	CASSSTGTGGETQYF	TGCGCCAGCAGCTCGACAGGGACGGGAGGAGAGACCCAGTACTTC
NA	NA	TRBJ2-1	TRBV5-4	CASSLLLDNNEQFF	TGTGCCAGCAGCTTGTTGCTAGATAACAATGAGCAGTTCTTC
NA	NA	TRBJ2-2	TRBV7-7	CASSPLEAQSSPTGELFF	TGTGCCAGCAGCCCCCTTGAGGCCCAATCATCACCAACCGGGGAGCTGTTTTTT
few	NA	TRBJ1-1	TRBV6-1	CASSEAGRNTEAFF	TGTGCCAGCAGTGAAGCCGGGAGGAACACTGAAGCTTTCTTT
once	NA	TRBJ1-2	TRBV2	CASRGTYSGGGYTF	TGTGCCAGCAGGGGGACATACAGCGGGGGAGGCTACACCTTC
NA	TRBD2	TRBJ2-5	TRBV5-1	CASSSPGGRQETQYF	TGCGCCAGCAGCTCGCCCGGGGGGAGACAAGAGACCCAGTACTTC
NA	TRBD2	TRBJ2-1	TRBV28	CASSSPRREGLKYEQFF	TGTGCCAGCAGTTCCCCCCGGCGGGAGGGCCTCAAGTATGAGCAGTTCTTC